The TCR beta chain described here comes from a study of sequential checkpoint blockade in melanoma (dated by TCRdb to the late 2010s). For the study in its entirety: Patients were assigned by 1:1 randomization to either first-line nivolumab followed by ipilimumab (arm A) or ipilimumab followed by nivolumab (arm B). Maintenance nivolumab came after both trial sequences.

What the research found in general, with its limitations: Validation of the response-prediction model combining TCR metrics and mutation burden is needed in larger, independent patient cohorts.

As regards this clone: Its antigen is not yet known. No much larger clonotype is one base removed from it; base qualities were not supplied.

What this sample's treatment or condition label stands for: randomized to nivolumab then ipilimumab (arm A) or the reverse (arm B). None of the trial patients had been given prior DNA-damaging chemotherapy. On a FACS Aria II flow cytometer, live CD3+CD8+ cells that were negative for CD19 and CD56 were sorted from thawed PBMCs. The samples were obtained from melanoma patients enrolled in CheckMate 064, an open-label, randomized phase II trial testing sequential checkpoint blockade. Leukapheresis was used to collect peripheral blood mononuclear cells, which were then purified with Ficoll-Paque and frozen in human serum with 10% DMSO. Immediately after sorting, the purity of the sorted blood CD3+CD8+ cells was confirmed to be >98%, and DNA was then extracted. The germline ends are 12 bases apart after V is trimmed by 7 bases and J by 4 bases. From the germline V gene, CDR1 is SNHLY and CDR2 is FYNNEI. The CDR3 holds 13 amino acids from the cysteine to the phenylalanine. Only the CDR3 part of the read is kept: 39 bases, read in frame from the first base.

TCRbeta CDR3 regions were immunosequenced from genomic DNA with the immunoSEQ Assay. Genomic DNA was amplified by bias-controlled multiplex PCR before high-throughput sequencing. Turning to the authors' computational methods: To quantify the absolute abundance of each unique TCRbeta CDR3 region, the sequences were collapsed and filtered. Clonality was defined as 1 minus Pielou's evenness and was calculated using productive rearrangements only. A previously published method was used to identify clones whose frequencies were significantly greater in on-treatment samples than in baseline samples. The immuneACCESS repertoire file appears here via TCRdb, limited to in-frame rearrangements. These files lack a portion of the clones; in checked studies, under half of the deficit traces to unresolved V genes, and the cause of the others is not known. The V and J calls and clone size come from that table; D and trimming were worked out from the DNA. The sample has 15,000 to 20,000 clones on record, more than 65% of them singletons. The top ten clonotypes cover around 22% of the sample.

The sample was CD8+ T cells sorted from blood (inferred from file names), taken from a patient given nivolumab and ipilimumab in sequence. This chain is built from TRBV2 and TRBJ2-3; the D region possibly corresponds to TRBD1 (5 bases align). The source is a human donor with melanoma. CDR3 sequence: CASKPDSADTQYF. The nucleotide sequence reads as follows: TGTGCCAGCAAACCCGACAGTGCAGATACGCAGTATTTT.